The next 29 T cell receptor beta chains were all read from a single sample in a study of STAT5B mutations in CD4+ large granular lymphocyte leukemia. Profiled with immunoSEQ multiplex PCR; TCRdb holds only in-frame clones, not every one. The table has some 40,000 clones, 70% to 90% seen once; the top ten hold 2.6%. The sample was CD4+ T cells from blood buffy coats. Receptors originate from a human donor in good health.

This chain links TRBV4-2 with TRBJ2-7; 9 positions agree with TRBD2. The CDR3 loop spans 18 amino acids. With V trimmed by 1 base and J by 2 bases, 12 bases remained unmatched. CDR1 and CDR2 from the germline V gene are LGHNA and YNFKEQ. CDR3 sequence: CASSQALGTSLGAYEQYF. DNA of the CDR3: TGTGCCAGCAGCCAAGCCTTAGGGACTAGCTTAGGGGCCTACGAGCAGTACTTC.

This sequence joins TRBV27 and TRBJ1-3; 8 nucleotides match TRBD1. The V segment lost 6 bases and the J segment 0 bases; nucleotides outside the gene matches: 4. Germline-derived CDR1 and CDR2 are MNHEY and SMNVEV (reference sequence). This CDR3 has 15 residues. This CDR3 reads CASRDRAHSGNTIYF. CDR3 DNA: TGTGCCAGCAGGGACAGGGCCCACTCTGGAAACACCATATATTTT.

The gene calls are TRBV7-3 and TRBJ2-2; TRBD2 matches at 9 bases. CDR1 is SGHTA and CDR2 is FQGTGA in the germline V gene. CDR3 length equals 17 residues. The V segment lost 4 bases and the J segment 2 bases; nucleotides outside the gene matches: 8. The CDR3 sequence is CASSSHGTSLNTGELFF. The CDR3 region has the DNA TGTGCCAGCAGCTCACACGGGACTAGCCTCAACACCGGGGAGCTGTTTTTT.

The chain links TRBV25-1 to TRBJ2-3, with a weak D call TRBD2 (7 bases). This CDR3 is 16 amino acids long. Germline CDR1 MGHDK, CDR2 SYGVNS. The V end lost 5 bases, the J end lost 0 bases, and 15 bases lay between the germline ends. Written as DNA, the CDR3 is TGTGCCAGCAGTCCATGGGGGAGGGGGAGCACAGATACGCAGTATTTT. Protein sequence: CASSPWGRGSTDTQYF.

The rearrangement joins TRBV7-9 to TRBJ1-2, with no clear D. CDR1 and CDR2 (germline): SEHNR, FQNEAQ (reference sequence). The ends were cut back, 2 bases at V and 3 bases at J, with 16 bases in the middle. This CDR3 has 16 residues. CDR3 protein: CASSLRQVVLDYGYTF. CDR3 bases: TGTGCCAGCAGCTTACGTCAGGTGGTCCTGGACTATGGCTACACCTTC.

This clone appeared once. The V and J genes are TRBV7-8 and TRBJ1-1, with a weak D call TRBD1 (5 bases). The CDR3 consists of 13 residues. Between the trimmed V and J ends, which lost 3 bases and 1 base, there was a span of 6 bases. Germline CDR1 is SGHVS and CDR2 is FQNEAQ. In DNA, the CDR3 is TGTGCCAGCAGCTTTAGGGGGAACACTGAAGCTTTCTTT. This translates into CASSFRGNTEAFF.

The CDR3 nucleotides read TGTGCCAGCAGTCCTAGCGGGAGAACAGATACGCAGTATTTT. This codes for CASSPSGRTDTQYF. This chain joins TRBV4-2 and TRBJ2-3; 10 bases are a match to TRBD2. The CDR3 loop spans 14 amino acids. The ends lost 6 bases at V and 3 bases at J; junction bases unmatched: 3. CDR1 LGHNA and CDR2 YNFKEQ come from the germline V gene.

J is TRBJ1-1 and V is TRBV5-5, with D perhaps TRBD1 (5 bases). V was shortened by 2 bases and J by 1 base, with 9 bases between the two germline ends. Germline CDR1 is SGHKS and CDR2 is YYEKEE (reference sequence). The CDR3 contains 14 residues. The CDR3 reads CASSLIDRNTEAFF. CDR3 coding DNA: TGTGCCAGCAGCTTAATAGACAGGAACACTGAAGCTTTCTTT.

The J gene is TRBJ1-4, the V gene TRBV7-6, with 9 bases identical to TRBD1. CDR3 size: 15 residues. Germline CDR1 SGHVS, CDR2 FNYEAQ. V shed 0 bases, J shed 5 bases, and the junction held 1 base outside the gene matches. As DNA, the CDR3 is TGTGCCAGCAGCTTAGCCGGGACAGGGAATGAAAAACTGTTTTTT. It encodes CASSLAGTGNEKLFF. The complete variable domain, with remaining parts taken from reference TRBV7-6 and TRBJ1-4, reads GAGVSQSPRYKVTKRGQDVALRCDPISGHVSLYWYRQALGQGPEFLTYFNYEAQQDKSGLPNDRFSAERPEGSISTLTIQRTEQRDSAMYRCASSLAGTGNEKLFFGSGTQLSVL.

The rearrangement joins TRBV15 to TRBJ2-5, with TRBD2 matching over 10 bases. Germline loops: CDR1 LNHNV, CDR2 YYDKDF (reference sequence). Trimming cost V 11 bases and J 0 bases; bases outside gene matches: 6. The CDR3 consists of 14 residues. CDR3 amino acids: CASRLAGDQETQYF. CDR3 bases: TGTGCCTCCCGGCTAGCGGGAGACCAAGAGACCCAGTACTTC.

The rearrangement links TRBV5-1 to TRBJ2-7; D remains unclear. V shed 0 bases and J shed 3 bases, with 7 bases lying between them. From germline, CDR1 is SGHRS and CDR2 YFSETQ. The CDR3 covers 13 residues. CDR3 sequence: CASSLADYYEQYF. CDR3 nucleotides: TGCGCCAGCAGCTTGGCTGATTACTACGAGCAGTACTTC. The full variable domain, completed using reference TRBV5-1 and TRBJ2-7, is KAGVTQTPRYLIKTRGQQVTLSCSPISGHRSVSWYQQTPGQGLQFLFEYFSETQRNKGNFPGRFSGRQFSNSRSEMNVSTLELGDSALYLCASSLADYYEQYFGPGTRLTVT.

The chain uses TRBV11-2 and TRBJ1-2; no firm D call. The V end was cut by 0 bases, the J end by 8 bases, with 16 bases between. The CDR3 length is 15 residues. Germline-derived CDR1 and CDR2 are SGHAT and FQNNGV. The CDR3, as DNA: TGTGCCAGCAGCTTAGATCCGTCCTCGGTTGGAGGCTACACCTTC. This translates into CASSLDPSSVGGYTF.

This chain links TRBV6-5 with TRBJ2-3, with 7 bases fitting TRBD1. This CDR3 region has 13 residues. Germline CDR1 MNHEY, CDR2 SVGAGI. The V gene end was trimmed by 6 bases and the J gene end by 6 bases; junction bases not matched to a gene: 6. The CDR3 region is CASRNRGPDTQYF. The DNA of the CDR3 is TGTGCCAGCAGAAACAGGGGTCCCGATACGCAGTATTTT.

This sequence joins TRBV5-1 and TRBJ2-3, with TRBD2 matching over 7 bases. This CDR3 has 15 amino acids. Germline trimming cut 2 bases from V and 4 bases from J; bases unmatched to any gene: 7. The V gene's germline CDR1 is SGHRS and CDR2 YFSETQ. The CDR3 nucleotides read TGCGCCAGCAGCTTAAGCGGGACCAATTCAGATACGCAGTATTTT. Translation gives CASSLSGTNSDTQYF.

V is TRBV7-2 and J is TRBJ1-2; weak D call: TRBD1 (6 bases). Germline CDR1 reads SGHTA; CDR2 reads FQGNSA. This CDR3 is 12 amino acids long. V was pared by 6 bases and J by 7 bases, with 12 bases between. CDR3 bases: TGTGCCAGCAGTTTGGGGGCCGGTGGCTACACCTTC. Translated, it gives CASSLGAGGYTF.

The CDR3 DNA is TGTGCCAGCAGCAAAGGTAGCGGGGACTACAATGAGCAGTTCTTC. Translation: CASSKGSGDYNEQFF. The rearrangement links TRBV11-3 to TRBJ2-1, with TRBD2 matching over 8 bases. Germline V gives CDR1 SGHNT, CDR2 YENEEA. V gave up 5 bases and J gave up 3 bases; unmatched junction bases: 6. The CDR3 consists of 15 residues.

V is TRBV7-2 and J is TRBJ2-1, with a weak D call TRBD1 (5 bases). V was shortened by 4 bases and J by 10 bases, with 8 bases between the two germline ends. CDR1 and CDR2 from the germline V gene are SGHTA and FQGNSA. This CDR3 has 11 amino acids. This chain's CDR3 is CASSSSGEQFF. DNA of the CDR3: TGTGCCAGCAGCTCCTCAGGGGAGCAGTTCTTC.

The chain links TRBV11-2 to TRBJ1-2, with 9 bases aligning to TRBD1. Germline-derived CDR1 and CDR2 are SGHAT and FQNNGV. V gave up 2 bases and J gave up 4 bases; unmatched junction bases: 2. This CDR3 is 14 amino acids long. In DNA, the CDR3 is TGTGCCAGCAGCTTACTGGGACAGGGCTATGGCTACACCTTC. It yields the protein CASSLLGQGYGYTF. Combining the CDR3 with reference TRBV11-2 and TRBJ1-2 gives the whole variable domain EAGVAQSPRYKIIEKRQSVAFWCNPISGHATLYWYQQILGQGPKLLIQFQNNGVVDDSQLPKDRFSAERLKGVDSTLKIQPAKLEDSAVYLCASSLLGQGYGYTFGSGTRLTVV.

V usage is TRBV30 and J usage is TRBJ1-1; D remains ambiguous. CDR3 length equals 12 residues. Germline V gene sequence: CDR1 GTSNPN, CDR2 SVGIG (reference sequence). V was clipped by 0 bases and J by 4 bases, with 6 bases between them. The CDR3 protein is CAWSVQSTEAFF. CDR3 nucleotides: TGTGCCTGGAGTGTCCAGTCCACTGAAGCTTTCTTT.

This clone was detected only once. The chain has TRBV5-1 and TRBJ1-1, with TRBD1 as a possible D gene (5 bases). The CDR3 length is 14 residues. Per germline, CDR1 SGHRS and CDR2 YFSETQ. Trimming stripped 5 bases from V and 5 bases from J, with 16 bases between. CDR3 bases: TGCGCCAGCAGTCAGGCTGGATGGGGGACTGAAGCTTTCTTT. It codes for CASSQAGWGTEAFF.

The chain links TRBV7-2 to TRBJ2-3; D gene ambiguous. The germline gives CDR1 SGHTA, CDR2 FQGNSA. V was pared by 1 base and J by 8 bases, with 16 bases between. CDR3 length: 15 amino acids. The CDR3 loop reads CASSLVWLDGATQYF. CDR3 DNA: TGTGCCAGCAGCTTAGTTTGGCTAGACGGCGCTACGCAGTATTTT.

This clone has a handful of counts. The rearrangement links TRBV7-3 to TRBJ2-2, with 8 bases lining up with TRBD2. J was trimmed by 2 bases and V by 2 bases; bases with no gene match: 1. The CDR3 is made up of 15 amino acids. Germline assignment: CDR1 SGHTA and CDR2 FQGTGA. The CDR3 region is CASSLAGGNTGELFF. The CDR3 coding sequence is TGTGCCAGCAGCTTAGCGGGAGGCAACACCGGGGAGCTGTTTTTT.

The chain employs TRBV27 and TRBJ2-7; 8 bases map to TRBD2. There are 15 residues in the CDR3. CDR1 is MNHEY and CDR2 is SMNVEV in the germline V gene (reference sequence). V lost 3 bases and J lost 1; bases outside the gene matches: 5. The DNA for the CDR3 is TGTGCCAGCAGTTTTAGAACTAGCGGATCCTACGAGCAGTACTTC. Protein: CASSFRTSGSYEQYF.

The gene calls are TRBV5-1 and TRBJ1-3; no clear D. The CDR3 has 17 amino acids. Germline V gene data show CDR1 as SGHRS and CDR2 as YFSETQ. The ends were cut back, 0 bases at V and 0 bases at J, with 13 bases in the middle. The CDR3 spells CASSLASSASSGNTIYF. The CDR3, as DNA: TGCGCCAGCAGCTTGGCTAGCTCAGCCAGCTCTGGAAACACCATATATTTT.

This chain links TRBV9 with TRBJ2-5; D might be TRBD1 (6 bases). The CDR3 contains 15 residues. The V gene lost 0 bases and the J gene lost 5 bases, with 14 bases spanning the gap. CDR1 SGDLS and CDR2 YYNGEE come from the germline V gene. As DNA, the CDR3 is TGTGCCAGCAGCGTAGGGGGGCCGAGGGACGAGACCCAGTACTTC. This translates into CASSVGGPRDETQYF.

The chain uses TRBV11-3 and TRBJ2-5, with TRBD1 matching 8 bases. Looked up from germline, CDR1 is SGHNT and CDR2 is YENEEA. The CDR3 covers 15 residues. V lost 1 base and J lost 4; bases outside the gene matches: 5. The CDR3 DNA reads TGTGCCAGCAGCTTAGGGACAGGGTTTGGAGAGACCCAGTACTTC. It translates to CASSLGTGFGETQYF.

The chain carries TRBV5-4 and TRBJ2-5; 7 positions match TRBD2. Per the germline V gene, CDR1 is SGHNT and CDR2 is YYREEE (reference sequence). The CDR3 loop spans 16 amino acids. The V segment lost 4 bases and the J segment 3 bases; nucleotides outside the gene matches: 12. DNA for the CDR3: TGTGCCAGCAGCCCCAGATCCCCTAGCGGAGAAGAGACCCAGTACTTC. This encodes CASSPRSPSGEETQYF.

The chain joins TRBV5-1 to TRBJ2-1; D not certain. Germline CDR1 is SGHRS and CDR2 is YFSETQ. Trimming took off 2 bases at V and 4 bases at J, with 10 bases between the two ends. The CDR3 sequence is 14 residues long. CDR3: CASSLDGDYNEQFF. For the CDR3, the DNA is TGCGCCAGCAGCTTAGACGGCGATTACAATGAGCAGTTCTTC.

This sequence joins TRBV6-1 and TRBJ1-6; 7 positions match TRBD1. Trimming took 8 bases from V and 7 from J; bases not matched to a gene: 11. Germline loops: CDR1 MNHNS, CDR2 SASEGT. The CDR3 is made up of 15 amino acids. The CDR3 sequence is CASRPRDRENSPLHF. The CDR3 DNA is TGTGCCAGCCGCCCTCGAGACAGGGAAAATTCACCCCTCCACTTT.